This T cell receptor (beta chain) was recovered during a study of cytomegalovirus exposure and HLA in healthy donors. As to this clone: Its specificity is not known.

Amplification used 60 Vbeta primers and 13 Jbeta primers. Sequenced by immunoSEQ multiplex PCR; TCRdb stores in-frame clones only, minus some. The table includes more than 45,000 clones, around 80% detected once. Findings and caveats of the study: Researchers catalogued over 150 TCR beta chains as cytomegalovirus-associated.

Trimming took off 5 bases at V and 5 bases at J, with 10 bases between the two ends. CDR1 and CDR2 (germline): SGHRS, YFSETQ. This CDR3 is 13 amino acids long. Sequenced input: PBMCs. This chain connects TRBV5-1 to TRBJ2-2; possibly TRBD2 for D (6 bases). The TCR originated in a man in his fifties or sixties in good health and CMV-seronegative. CDR3 DNA sequence: TGCGCCAGCAGGACCGGGGGAACCGGGGAGCTGTTTTTT. Protein: CASRTGGTGELFF.